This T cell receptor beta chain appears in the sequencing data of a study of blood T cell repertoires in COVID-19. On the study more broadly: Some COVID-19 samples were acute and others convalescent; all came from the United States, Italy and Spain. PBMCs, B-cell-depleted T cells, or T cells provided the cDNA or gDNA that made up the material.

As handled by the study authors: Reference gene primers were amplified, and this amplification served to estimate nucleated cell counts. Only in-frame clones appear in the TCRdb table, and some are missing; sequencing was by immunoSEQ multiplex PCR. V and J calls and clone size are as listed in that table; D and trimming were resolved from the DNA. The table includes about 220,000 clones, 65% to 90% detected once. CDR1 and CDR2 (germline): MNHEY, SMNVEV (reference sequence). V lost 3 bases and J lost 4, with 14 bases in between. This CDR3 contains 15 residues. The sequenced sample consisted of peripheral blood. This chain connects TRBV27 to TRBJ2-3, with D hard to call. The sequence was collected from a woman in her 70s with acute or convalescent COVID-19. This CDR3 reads CASSLPGDFSDTQYF. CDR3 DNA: TGTGCCAGCAGTTTGCCCGGTGACTTCTCAGATACGCAGTATTTT.